Listed below are T cell receptor beta chains from one sample, sequenced in a study of cytomegalovirus exposure and HLA in healthy donors. Generated by immunoSEQ multiplex PCR, the TCRdb table keeps only in-frame clones and is missing some. Of about 90,000 clones listed, 62% are singletons. The specimen sequenced was PBMCs. These TCRs come from a woman in her twenties or thirties in good health and CMV-seropositive. CDR3s include the opening cysteine and the closing phenylalanine or tryptophan. D genes are given only for firm matches.

v_gene	j_gene	d_gene	CDR3aa
TRBV6-6	TRBJ2-3	TRBD2	CASKRAGEGSDTQYF
TRBV7-2	TRBJ1-2	.	CASSLGGTSAHYGYTF
TRBV18	TRBJ2-3	TRBD2	CASSPVGLAADTQYF
TRBV27	TRBJ2-7	TRBD1	CASSLGPGQGPTYEQYF
TRBV30	TRBJ1-5	.	CAWSVAGSGQPQHF
TRBV7-9	TRBJ1-4	.	CASSLAEEKLFF
TRBV7-9	TRBJ2-5	TRBD2	CSSSPLGLAGGETQYF
TRBV10-3	TRBJ2-7	.	CASGTSPEMYEQYF
TRBV5-1	.	TRBD2	CASSPLGRGYEQYF
TRBV2	TRBJ1-4	TRBD1	CASVPFYRGREKLFF
TRBV19	TRBJ1-5	.	CASSPGTRISNQPQHF
TRBV25-1	TRBJ2-6	.	CASTQSLRRAGANVLTF
TRBV2	TRBJ2-5	TRBD2	CASRRTSGGQETQYF
TRBV5-5	TRBJ2-2	.	CASSLGARGELFF
TRBV6-5	TRBJ1-2	TRBD1	CASSTHDRGQGGYTF
TRBV28	TRBJ1-3	TRBD1	CASSLWGQGIRSSGNTIYF
TRBV6-5	TRBJ1-4	.	CASRVGDRDEKLFF
TRBV6-4	TRBJ2-3	.	CASSARRDGTDTQYF
TRBV5-6	TRBJ2-7	.	CASSPLYRAHEQYF
TRBV9	TRBJ2-2	TRBD2	CASSWASGGLNTGELFF
TRBV19	TRBJ2-1	TRBD1	CATRRGAGGSFSYNEQFF
TRBV19	TRBJ2-7	TRBD1	CASSNDRGWSYEQYF
TRBV10-3	TRBJ1-1	.	CAISAQGRNTEAFF
TRBV2	TRBJ2-7	TRBD2	CASSGSGGTYEQYF
TRBV2	TRBJ1-6	.	CASTTTGGHSPLHF
TRBV7-8	TRBJ2-3	TRBD2	CASSLPTSGGPAWETDTQYF
TRBV5-1	TRBJ2-1	.	CASSQGAYNEQFF
TRBV5-1	TRBJ2-5	.	CASSAEGGSETQYF